The T cell receptor beta chain under discussion was sequenced for a study of long-term antiretroviral therapy in people with HIV. Study-wide results and caveats: No data on ART adherence, viral resistance or therapy changes. Post-ART diversity increased but stayed below transplant donor controls.

The libraries were made with immunoSEQ v3.0 at survey level. Sequencing was performed with immunoSEQ multiplex PCR; in TCRdb, only in-frame clones are kept and a portion is missing. The sample gives tens of thousands of clones, roughly 85% of which show up once; around 9.5% is in the top ten. A word on this clone: The antigen remains undetermined.

This CDR3 spans 18 amino acids. With 5 bases removed from V and 5 bases from J, the gap between germline ends came to 22 bases. Germline V gene data show CDR1 as SSHAT and CDR2 as FNYEAQ (reference sequence). The chain recombines TRBV7-7 with TRBJ2-6; D is unresolved. The TCR comes from a man in his forties or fifties with HIV. The material was unsorted PBMCs, obtained 2.3 years after starting antiretroviral therapy. This chain's CDR3 is CASSGRRKPQSRANVLTF. Here the CDR3 DNA reads TGTGCCAGCAGCGGTCGGCGTAAGCCACAAAGTCGGGCCAACGTCCTGACTTTC. The complete variable domain, with remaining parts taken from reference TRBV7-7 and TRBJ2-6, reads GAGVSQSPRYKVTKRGQDVTLRCDPISSHATLYWYQQALGQGPEFLTYFNYEAQPDKSGLPSDRFSAERPEGSISTLTIQRTEQRDSAMYRCASSGRRKPQSRANVLTFGAGSRLTVL.